The following is a T cell receptor (beta chain) sequence with its context. Its cognate antigen has yet to be identified. Qualities for individual bases were not recorded, and no much larger clone is one base off. Libraries were prepared through the immunoSEQ multiplex PCR assay. TCRdb mirrors the immuneACCESS table, restricted to in-frame sequences. Some clones are absent from its copies; in checked studies, under half trace to an unresolved V gene, and the reason for the others is unknown. The sample includes some 62,000 clones, with roughly 80% observed a single time. The biggest ten clones account for approximately 4% of the sample. This specimen comes from a study of radiotherapy plus CTLA-4 blockade in lung cancer (dated by TCRdb to 2016 to 2019). With respect to the entire study: Among the enrolled patients, 18% had an objective response, and 25% to 40% reached disease control. Overall study outcomes, separate from this receptor: Increased serum interferon-beta after radiation, together with early dynamic changes in blood T cell clones, were reported to be the strongest predictors of response. After treatment with radiotherapy and ipilimumab, TCR clones that came from tumors expanded in the peripheral blood.

V drops 3 bases and J drops 4 bases, leaving 15 bases in between. The CDR3 spans 15 residues, from the cysteine through the phenylalanine. Only the CDR3 portion is preserved as DNA: 45 bases, with reading frame beginning at the first base. CDR1 and CDR2 (SGHAT, FQNNGV) derive from the germline V gene. In this study, focal radiation therapy paired with CTLA-4 blockade (ipilimumab) was tested in patients who had chemo-refractory metastatic non-small-cell lung cancer. The starting material was peripheral blood, obtained from a patient treated with radiotherapy plus ipilimumab. The sequence was collected from a human donor with non-small cell lung cancer who had a complete response to radiotherapy plus ipilimumab. The V and J segments used are TRBV11-2 and TRBJ2-5, with TRBD1 perhaps the D gene, on 8 matching bases. This receptor carries the CDR3 CASSFNTGGGETQYF. At the DNA level, the sequence is TGTGCCAGCAGCTTCAACACAGGGGGGGGAGAGACCCAGTACTTC.